Below are 22 T cell receptor beta chains sequenced from a single sample in a study of T-cell memory formation after mild COVID-19. TCRdb processed the 5' RACE reads anew with MiXCR; each CDR3 protein has one entry. The sample contains 150,000 to 200,000 distinct CDR3 sequences, roughly 12% of which appear only once. The sequencing sample was made of PBMCs or a T cell subset sorted from them (not recorded which). Receptor source: a man younger than 30 who had mild COVID-19 (a few samples of this study predate the infection). Cell type and time point are not known.

The CDR3 DNA sequence: TGTGCCAGCAGTTACTCCTTTAGGGGCGGCGGCTACAATGAGCAGTTCTTC. It translates to CASSYSFRGGGYNEQFF. The chain uses TRBV6-5 and TRBJ2-1, with a weak D call TRBD1 (5 bases). The CDR3 is 17 amino acids. V shed 0 bases and J shed 3 bases, with 15 bases lying between them. The V gene's germline CDR1 is MNHEY and CDR2 SVGAGI.

This clonotype has more than one count but fewer than ten. V and J are TRBV7-2 and TRBJ1-5, with D hard to call. The germline gives CDR1 SGHTA, CDR2 FQGNSA. This CDR3 has 16 amino acids. With 3 bases removed from V and 5 bases from J, the gap between germline ends came to 17 bases. Here the CDR3 reads CASSFGGWPGDQPQHF. CDR3 nucleotides: TGTGCCAGCAGCTTTGGCGGGTGGCCTGGGGATCAGCCCCAGCATTTT.

As for this clonotype: It may be a read error: a sequence one base away is much more abundant. The chain is built from TRBV12-3 or TRBV12-4 and TRBJ2-3; D is unresolved. The V and J ends lost 5 bases and 4 bases respectively, with 4 bases between them. The CDR3 totals 11 residues. CDR3 region: CASSESDTQYF. In DNA form, the CDR3 reads TGTGCCAGCAGTGAATCAGATACGCAGTATTTT.

This clonotype has just a few counts. This chain connects TRBV6-1 to TRBJ1-1, with TRBD1 matching 10 bases. V lost 4 bases to trimming and J lost 5 bases; unmatched junction nucleotides: 4. The V gene's germline CDR1 is MNHNS and CDR2 SASEGT. The CDR3 is made up of 14 amino acids. For the CDR3, the DNA is TGTGCCAGCAGTGGACAGGGGGCAGGGACTGAAGCTTTCTTT. Translating it yields CASSGQGAGTEAFF.

This clonotype occurred a few times. CDR3 in amino acids: CASSADRGQGGYTF. CDR3 bases: TGTGCCAGCAGCGCGGACAGGGGCCAAGGGGGCTACACCTTC. V and J are TRBV5-4 and TRBJ1-2; 9 nucleotides line up with TRBD1. The CDR3 has 14 amino acids. Germline CDR1 and CDR2: SGHNT and YYREEE (reference sequence). After removal of 4 bases from V and 8 bases from J, the junction contained 9 bases not matched to a gene.

The V and J genes are TRBV5-1 and TRBJ2-7, with D possibly matching TRBD1 (5 bases). Germline V gene sequence: CDR1 SGHRS, CDR2 YFSETQ. The CDR3 contains 14 residues. Trimming removed 3 bases from V and 3 bases from J, with 13 bases in between. CDR3 sequence (DNA): TGCGCCAGCAGCTCTCAGGGTAACCTCTACGAGCAGTACTTC. Protein product: CASSSQGNLYEQYF.

This clonotype was seen only a few times. The rearrangement uses TRBV29-1 and TRBJ1-1; the D is unclear. V was clipped by 4 bases and J by 2 bases, with 11 bases between them. Germline assignment: CDR1 SQVTM and CDR2 ANQGSEA. This CDR3 has 13 residues. CDR3 amino acids: CSVVVGDNTEAFF. The CDR3 DNA follows: TGCAGCGTTGTTGTAGGAGACAACACTGAAGCTTTCTTT.

The chain recombines TRBV10-3 with TRBJ1-5; no clear D gene. CDR3 length equals 13 residues. CDR1 is ENHRY and CDR2 is SYGVKD in the germline V gene. V was trimmed by 4 bases and J by 2 bases, leaving 6 bases between them. The CDR3 DNA sequence: TGTGCCATCAGTGTTGGCCGCAATCAGCCCCAGCATTTT. This translates into CAISVGRNQPQHF.

This chain connects TRBV5-4 to TRBJ2-1, with a tentative D call TRBD2 (5 bases). The germline V gene has CDR1 SGHNT and CDR2 YYREEE (reference sequence). V lost 0 bases and J 9 bases, leaving 10 bases between the germline ends. The CDR3 covers 13 residues. In DNA, the CDR3 is TGTGCCAGCAGCTTGGGACTACCGCGTGAGCAGTTCTTC. This codes for CASSLGLPREQFF.

The chain employs TRBV5-1 and TRBJ1-1; D remains ambiguous. V lost 1 base and J lost 1, with 5 bases in between. This CDR3 spans 13 amino acids. Per the germline V gene, CDR1 is SGHRS and CDR2 is YFSETQ. CDR3 coding DNA: TGCGCCAGCAGCTTGACCCAGAACACTGAAGCTTTCTTT. Its translation is CASSLTQNTEAFF.

This clonotype was seen many times. J is TRBJ2-2 and V is TRBV7-2; the D is unclear. The CDR3 spans 13 residues. Germline V lookup: CDR1 SGHTA, CDR2 FQGNSA. The V and J ends lost 5 bases and 3 bases respectively, with 7 bases between them. CDR3 bases: TGTGCCAGCAGCCCTCAGGACACCGGGGAGCTGTTTTTT. This codes for CASSPQDTGELFF.

This chain connects TRBV27 to TRBJ2-3; D remains ambiguous. Between the trimmed V and J ends, which lost 0 bases and 8 bases, there was a span of 12 bases. From germline, CDR1 is MNHEY and CDR2 SMNVEV (reference sequence). This CDR3 is built from 14 residues. This chain's CDR3 is CASSLSIGSGTQYF. CDR3 nucleotide sequence: TGTGCCAGCAGTTTATCAATAGGGTCCGGTACGCAGTATTTT.

V and J are TRBV11-2 and TRBJ2-2, with D perhaps given as TRBD1 or TRBD2 (5 bases each). The V gene's germline CDR1 is SGHAT and CDR2 FQNNGV. V lost 6 bases and J 4 bases, leaving 12 bases between the germline ends. CDR3 length: 14 residues. In DNA, the CDR3 is TGTGCCAGCAGGCTAGCCCAGGGCACCGGGGAGCTGTTTTTT. It is translated as CASRLAQGTGELFF. The full variable domain, in which reference TRBV11-2 and TRBJ2-2 provide the parts outside the CDR3, is EAGVAQSPRYKIIEKRQSVAFWCNPISGHATLYWYQQILGQGPKLLIQFQNNGVVDDSQLPKDRFSAERLKGVDSTLKIQPAKLEDSAVYLCASRLAQGTGELFFGEGSRLTVL.

This chain connects TRBV6-6 to TRBJ1-6, with 9 bases matching TRBD1. V lost 6 bases, J lost 10 bases, and 10 bases stayed unmatched. CDR3 length equals 15 residues. CDR1 and CDR2 from the germline V gene are MNHNY and SVGAGI (reference sequence). The CDR3 is CASSDAGQGLSPLHF. As DNA, the CDR3 is TGTGCCAGCAGCGACGCGGGACAGGGACTATCACCCCTCCACTTT.

This clonotype has just a few counts. This rearrangement joins TRBV21-1 to TRBJ2-7. TRBV21-1 is a documented pseudogene. The CDR3 is made up of 11 amino acids. This chain's CDR3 is CASSRPYEQYF. The CDR3 DNA sequence: TGTGCCAGCAGCCGCCCCTACGAGCAGTACTTC.

This clonotype was seen ten or more times. The chain links TRBV19 to TRBJ2-2; D possibly uses TRBD1 or TRBD2 (5 bases each). Trimming took 4 bases from V and 3 from J, leaving 9 bases between them. Germline values: CDR1 LNHDA, CDR2 SQIVND (reference sequence). The CDR3 is made up of 14 amino acids. The CDR3 here is CASSRGEDTGELFF. The DNA of the CDR3 is TGTGCCAGTAGTAGAGGGGAAGACACCGGGGAGCTGTTTTTT. Based on the CDR3 plus reference TRBV19 and TRBJ2-2, the full variable domain is DGGITQSPKYLFRKEGQNVTLSCEQNLNHDAMYWYRQDPGQGLRLIYYSQIVNDFQKGDIAEGYSVSREKKESFPLTVTSAQKNPTAFYLCASSRGEDTGELFFGEGSRLTVL.

This clonotype was observed a few times. The J gene is TRBJ1-4, the V gene TRBV6-6; 12 positions agree with TRBD1. Losses at the gene ends were 6 bases for V and 3 bases for J; bases not matched to a gene: 8. CDR3 length equals 17 residues. Germline CDR1 reads MNHNY; CDR2 reads SVGAGI (reference sequence). The CDR3 sequence: CASRAPGQGAANEKLFF. The CDR3, as DNA: TGTGCCAGCAGAGCTCCGGGACAGGGGGCGGCTAATGAAAAACTGTTTTTT.

This clonotype was picked up a small number of times. The V gene is TRBV6-2 or TRBV6-3, the J gene TRBJ2-7, with D perhaps TRBD2 (6 bases). V was shortened by 4 bases and J by 4 bases, with 11 bases between the two germline ends. Germline-derived CDR1 and CDR2 are MNHEY and SVGEGT. CDR3 length equals 13 residues. The CDR3 region is CASSWVSGYEQYV. In DNA, the CDR3 is TGTGCCAGCAGTTGGGTTAGCGGTTACGAGCAGTACGTC.

The table lists this clonotype with a few counts. The rearrangement uses TRBV5-1 and TRBJ2-7, with 8 positions matching TRBD1. CDR3 length equals 14 residues. The junction had 8 bases not matched to a gene; V was cut back by 3 bases and J by 6 bases. Germline CDR1 SGHRS, CDR2 YFSETQ. The CDR3, as DNA: TGCGCCAGCAGCTGGAAGGGACAGGACGTCGAGCAGTACTTC. Its protein is CASSWKGQDVEQYF.

This clonotype was seen ten or more times. The chain combines TRBV4-2 with TRBJ2-1; 10 positions match TRBD2. This CDR3 is 15 amino acids long. After removal of 1 base from V and 8 bases from J, the junction contained 5 bases not matched to a gene. Per the germline V gene, CDR1 is LGHNA and CDR2 is YNFKEQ. CDR3 amino acids: CASSQGAGGLDEQFF. The CDR3 nucleotides read TGTGCCAGCAGCCAAGGAGCGGGGGGGCTTGATGAGCAGTTCTTC.

This clonotype has at least ten counts. The chain has TRBV5-1 and TRBJ2-1; TRBD2 aligns across 7 bases. CDR3 length: 14 amino acids. Trimming cost V 4 bases and J 2 bases; bases outside gene matches: 3. Germline V gene sequence: CDR1 SGHRS, CDR2 YFSETQ. The CDR3 sequence: CASSPGTTYNEQFF. The CDR3 nucleotides read TGCGCCAGCAGCCCCGGGACTACCTACAATGAGCAGTTCTTC.

There are a few counts of this clonotype. The V gene is TRBV2, the J gene TRBJ1-5; 7 positions agree with TRBD1. V dropped 4 bases and J dropped 4; count of bases not matched to a gene: 7. Germline V gives CDR1 SNHLY, CDR2 FYNNEI. This CDR3 region has 15 residues. This CDR3 is CASSVRTGGNQPQHF. In nucleotides, the CDR3 is TGTGCCAGCAGTGTCCGGACAGGAGGTAATCAGCCCCAGCATTTT.